These 11 T cell receptor beta chains originate from one sample sequenced in a study of kidney transplant recipient with SARS-CoV-2 infection. TCRdb independently ran MiXCR on the reads; one entry per CDR3 protein. This sample has 200,000 to 250,000 distinct CDR3 sequences; around 30% occur once, and the top ten carry around 6.8%. Sequenced material: a blood sample, taken at baseline and around day 120 from a kidney transplant recipient. These receptors were collected from a male patient in his thirties who had COVID-19 and was a kidney transplant recipient. The graft donor may have given rise to some T cells.

Concerning this clonotype: This may stem from a read error, because a much larger clone lies one nucleotide away. The chain combines TRBV11-2 with TRBJ2-3, with a tentative D call TRBD2 (7 bases). Germline values: CDR1 SGHAT, CDR2 FQNNGV. The CDR3 covers 16 residues. The CDR3 coding sequence is TGTGCCAGCAGCTTAGATCGATGGGAGGGGGTAGATACGCGGTATTTT. This translates into CASSLDRWEGVDTRYF.

This clonotype was detected ten times or more. The chain uses TRBV6-2 or TRBV6-3 and TRBJ1-2; D gene uncertain. Trimming took 5 bases from V and 4 from J, leaving 23 bases between them. The germline gives CDR1 MNHEY, CDR2 SVGEGT. The CDR3 runs to 17 residues. CDR3 region: CASSRRNCIGKTYGYTF. The CDR3, as DNA: TGTGCCAGCAGTCGGCGCAACTGCATCGGAAAGACCTATGGCTACACCTTC.

The gene calls are TRBV7-6 and TRBJ2-3; D is uncertain. CDR3 size: 13 residues. The V and J ends lost 4 bases and 2 bases respectively, with 7 bases between them. The germline CDR1 and CDR2 sequences are SGHVS and FNYEAQ. The CDR3 sequence: CASSSITTDTQYF. The DNA for the CDR3 is TGTGCCAGCAGCTCTATAACCACAGATACGCAGTATTTT.

This clonotype was detected many times. The rearrangement joins TRBV5-5 to TRBJ1-2, with TRBD1 matching 9 bases. Germline CDR1 SGHKS, CDR2 YYEKEE (reference sequence). Trimming cost V 3 bases and J 2 bases; bases outside gene matches: 8. There are 16 residues in the CDR3. The CDR3, as DNA: TGTGCCAGCAGCTCCCAACAGGGGGCGCAGAACTATGGCTACACCTTC. Protein: CASSSQQGAQNYGYTF.

In its sample, this clonotype was seen many times. V usage is TRBV19 and J usage is TRBJ2-7; D is possibly TRBD2 (5 bases). The CDR3 is 17 residues long. V was trimmed by 5 bases and J by 0 bases, leaving 20 bases between them. Germline lookup yields CDR1 LNHDA and CDR2 SQIVND (reference sequence). CDR3 sequence: CASSSNPGEGSSYEQYF. The CDR3 nucleotides are TGTGCCAGTAGTTCCAACCCCGGCGAAGGGAGCTCCTACGAGCAGTACTTC.

This clonotype has at least ten counts. This chain links TRBV7-8 with TRBJ1-5; no clear D gene. V was clipped by 5 bases and J by 7 bases, with 15 bases between them. Per germline, CDR1 SGHVS and CDR2 FQNEAQ. The CDR3 totals 14 residues. CDR3 sequence reads: CASSPRLAIQPQHF. CDR3 nucleotides: TGTGCCAGCAGCCCCCGTTTGGCGATCCAGCCCCAGCATTTT.

This clonotype showed up just once. This may arise from a read error, as a much more abundant clone is one base away. CDR3 bases: TGTGCCAGTAGTATGTTGCGTACTAATGCCTACGAGCAGTACTTC. Its translation: CASSMLRTNAYEQYF. V gene TRBV19 combines with J gene TRBJ2-7; D not resolved. V shed 3 bases and J shed 2 bases, with 14 bases lying between them. This CDR3 is 15 amino acids long. Looked up from germline, CDR1 is LNHDA and CDR2 is SQIVND (reference sequence).

This clonotype was observed a few times. The chain is built from TRBV5-1 and TRBJ2-1, with 11 bases fitting TRBD2. CDR1 is SGHRS, CDR2 YFSETQ, per germline. The CDR3 consists of 17 residues. V trimming: 4 bases; J trimming: 7 bases; junction bases outside the gene matches: 13. The CDR3 region is CASSQGLAGGVGNEQFF. The CDR3, as DNA: TGCGCCAGCAGCCAAGGCCTAGCGGGAGGAGTCGGGAATGAGCAGTTCTTC.

This clonotype has a count of ten or more. V usage is TRBV20-1 and J usage is TRBJ1-5, with D maybe TRBD1 (5 bases). CDR1 DFQATT and CDR2 SNEGSKA come from the germline V gene (reference sequence). V was shortened by 3 bases and J by 1 base, with 16 bases between the two germline ends. CDR3 length: 16 residues. CDR3 sequence (DNA): TGCAGTGCTAGCGCGACAGCTCTTGGAAGCAATCAGCCCCAGCATTTT. Residues: CSASATALGSNQPQHF.

At least ten counts were recorded for this clonotype. The rearrangement joins TRBV5-5 to TRBJ1-2; unclear D gene. The CDR3 is made up of 16 amino acids. Trimming pared 5 bases from V and 4 bases from J, leaving 21 bases between. Germline CDR1 SGHKS, CDR2 YYEKEE (reference sequence). The CDR3 nucleotides are TGTGCCAGCAGTGGTCATGTCTCGCGAAAGACCTATGGCTACACCTTC. This codes for CASSGHVSRKTYGYTF.

In its sample, this clonotype was seen many times. The J gene is TRBJ1-2, the V gene TRBV10-2; 12 nucleotides align to TRBD1. The CDR3 loop spans 15 amino acids. The V and J ends lost 3 bases and 5 bases, in that order; junction bases with no gene match: 4. Germline assignment: CDR1 WSHSY and CDR2 SAAADI. CDR3 region: CASSDPGQGAYGYTF. In DNA, the CDR3 is TGCGCCAGCAGTGATCCGGGACAGGGGGCTTATGGCTACACCTTC.